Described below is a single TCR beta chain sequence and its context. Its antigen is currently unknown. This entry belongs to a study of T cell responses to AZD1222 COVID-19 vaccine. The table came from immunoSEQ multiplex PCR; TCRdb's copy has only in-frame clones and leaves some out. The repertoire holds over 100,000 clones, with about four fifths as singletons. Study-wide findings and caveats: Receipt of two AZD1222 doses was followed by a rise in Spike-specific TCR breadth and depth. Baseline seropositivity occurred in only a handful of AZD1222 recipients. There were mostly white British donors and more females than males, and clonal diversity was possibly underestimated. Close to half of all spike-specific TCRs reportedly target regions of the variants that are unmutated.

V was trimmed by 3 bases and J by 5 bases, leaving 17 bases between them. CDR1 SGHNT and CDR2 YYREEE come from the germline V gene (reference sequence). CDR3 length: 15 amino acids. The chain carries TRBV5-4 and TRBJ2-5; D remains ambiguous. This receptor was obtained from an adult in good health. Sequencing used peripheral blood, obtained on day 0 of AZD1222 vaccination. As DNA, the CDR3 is TGTGCCAGCAGCTCCCGCCATGACCAATTGGAGACCCAGTACTTC. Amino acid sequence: CASSSRHDQLETQYF.